The present entry profiles one T cell receptor beta chain with its context. Its specificity is unknown. The sample comes from a study of post-analysis software for immune sequencing data. The study's findings and limits: Compared with controls, patients had more of about five TRBV segments, including TRBV5-6, TRBV5-1 and TRBV20-1.

TCR beta libraries were prepared from cDNA with unique molecular identifiers. TCRdb independently ran MiXCR on the PCR reads; one entry per CDR3 protein. The table lists 800,000 to 950,000 distinct CDR3 sequences, around 50% of them singletons. CDR1 and CDR2 (germline): SGHRS, YFSETQ. CDR3 length: 12 residues. Trimming pared 0 bases from V and 6 bases from J, leaving 6 bases between. The V and J genes are TRBV5-1 and TRBJ1-1; D is ambiguous. Sequenced input: blood. The receptor's source is a girl between 5 and 17 years old with multiple sclerosis. CDR3 protein: CASSLEASEAFF. The CDR3 DNA reads TGCGCCAGCAGCTTGGAGGCCTCTGAAGCTTTCTTT.